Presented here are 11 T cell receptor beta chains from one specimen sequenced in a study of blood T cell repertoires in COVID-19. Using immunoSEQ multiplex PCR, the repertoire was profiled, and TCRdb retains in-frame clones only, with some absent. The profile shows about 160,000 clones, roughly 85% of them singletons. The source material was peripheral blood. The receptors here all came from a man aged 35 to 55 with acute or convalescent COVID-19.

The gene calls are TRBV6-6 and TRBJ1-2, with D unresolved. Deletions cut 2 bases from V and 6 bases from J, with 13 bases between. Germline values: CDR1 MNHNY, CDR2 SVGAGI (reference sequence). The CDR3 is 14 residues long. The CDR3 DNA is TGTGCCAGCAGTTACCGTAGGAGAGACGATGGCTACACCTTC. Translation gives CASSYRRRDDGYTF.

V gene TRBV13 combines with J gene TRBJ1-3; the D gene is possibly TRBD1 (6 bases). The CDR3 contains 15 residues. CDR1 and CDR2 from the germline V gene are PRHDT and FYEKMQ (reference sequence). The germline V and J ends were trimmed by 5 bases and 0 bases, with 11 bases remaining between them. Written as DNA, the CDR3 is TGTGCCAGCAGCCCGGACAGATTCTCTGGAAACACCATATATTTT. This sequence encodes CASSPDRFSGNTIYF.

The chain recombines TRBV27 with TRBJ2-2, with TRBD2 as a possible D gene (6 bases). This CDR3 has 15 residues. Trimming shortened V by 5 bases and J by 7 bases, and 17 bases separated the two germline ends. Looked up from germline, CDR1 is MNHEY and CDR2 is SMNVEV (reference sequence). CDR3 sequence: CASSPGTAGSGELFF. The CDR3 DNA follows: TGTGCCAGCAGTCCCGGGACGGCGGGGAGCGGGGAGCTGTTTTTT.

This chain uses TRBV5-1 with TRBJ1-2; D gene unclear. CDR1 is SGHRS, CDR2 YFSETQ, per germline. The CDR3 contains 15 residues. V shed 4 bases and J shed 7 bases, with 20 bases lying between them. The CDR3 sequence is CASSEEGHPAGGYTF. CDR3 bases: TGCGCCAGCAGCGAGGAGGGCCACCCCGCGGGTGGCTACACCTTC.

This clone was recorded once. The CDR3, as DNA: TGCGCCAGCAGTTTTCAGGGGGATAATTCACCCCTCCACTTT. Its translation is CASSFQGDNSPLHF. The chain links TRBV5-1 to TRBJ1-6; 7 bases agree with TRBD1. Trimming cost V 5 bases and J 5 bases; bases outside gene matches: 4. Germline V gene sequence: CDR1 SGHRS, CDR2 YFSETQ. This CDR3 spans 14 amino acids. The full variable domain, rest sourced from reference TRBV5-1 and TRBJ1-6, is KAGVTQTPRYLIKTRGQQVTLSCSPISGHRSVSWYQQTPGQGLQFLFEYFSETQRNKGNFPGRFSGRQFSNSRSEMNVSTLELGDSALYLCASSFQGDNSPLHFGNGTRLTVT.

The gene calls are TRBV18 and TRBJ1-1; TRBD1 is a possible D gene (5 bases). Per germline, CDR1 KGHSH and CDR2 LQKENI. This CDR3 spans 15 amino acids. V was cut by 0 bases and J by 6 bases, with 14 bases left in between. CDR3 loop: CASSPPSRELAEAFF. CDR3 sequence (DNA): TGTGCCAGCTCACCACCAAGCAGGGAATTAGCTGAAGCTTTCTTT.

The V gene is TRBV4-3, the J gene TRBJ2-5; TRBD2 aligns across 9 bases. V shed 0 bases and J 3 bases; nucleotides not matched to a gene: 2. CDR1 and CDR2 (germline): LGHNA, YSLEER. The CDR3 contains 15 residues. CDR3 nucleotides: TGCGCCAGCAGCCAAGAGGCTAGCGGGGAAGAGACCCAGTACTTC. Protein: CASSQEASGEETQYF.

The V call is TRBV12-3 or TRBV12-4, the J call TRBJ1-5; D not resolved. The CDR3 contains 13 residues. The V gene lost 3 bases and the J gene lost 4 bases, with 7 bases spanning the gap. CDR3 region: CASSLRENQPQHF. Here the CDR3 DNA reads TGTGCCAGCAGTTTGAGGGAAAATCAGCCCCAGCATTTT.

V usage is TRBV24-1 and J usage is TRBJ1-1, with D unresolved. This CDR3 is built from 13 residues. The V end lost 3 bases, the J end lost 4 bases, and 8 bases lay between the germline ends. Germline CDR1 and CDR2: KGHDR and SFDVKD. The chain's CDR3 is CATSDDSSTEAFF. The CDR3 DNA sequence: TGTGCCACCAGTGATGACTCATCCACTGAAGCTTTCTTT.

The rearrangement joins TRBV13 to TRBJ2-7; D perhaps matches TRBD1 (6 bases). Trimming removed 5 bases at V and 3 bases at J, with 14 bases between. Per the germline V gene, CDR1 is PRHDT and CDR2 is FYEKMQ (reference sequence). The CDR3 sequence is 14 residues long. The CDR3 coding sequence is TGTGCCAGCAGCCCAGGAACAGGGTACTACGAGCAGTACTTC. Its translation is CASSPGTGYYEQYF.

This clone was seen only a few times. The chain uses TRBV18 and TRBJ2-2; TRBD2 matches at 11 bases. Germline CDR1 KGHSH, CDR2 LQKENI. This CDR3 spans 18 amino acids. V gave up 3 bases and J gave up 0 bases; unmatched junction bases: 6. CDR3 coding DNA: TGTGCCAGCTCACCTTCTAGCGGGGGGATCGCGAACACCGGGGAGCTGTTTTTT. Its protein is CASSPSSGGIANTGELFF.